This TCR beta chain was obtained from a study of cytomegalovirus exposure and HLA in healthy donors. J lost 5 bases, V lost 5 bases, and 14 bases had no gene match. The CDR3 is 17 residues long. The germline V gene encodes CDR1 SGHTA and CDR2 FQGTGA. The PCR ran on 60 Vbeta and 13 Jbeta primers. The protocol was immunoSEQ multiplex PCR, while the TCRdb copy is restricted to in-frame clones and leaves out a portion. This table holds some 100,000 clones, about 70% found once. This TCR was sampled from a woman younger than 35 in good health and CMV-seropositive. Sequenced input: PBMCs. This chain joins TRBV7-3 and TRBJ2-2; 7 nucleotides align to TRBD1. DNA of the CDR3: TGTGCCAGCAGCCATATCCGGGACAGAAAGAGAACCGGGGAGCTGTTTTTT. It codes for CASSHIRDRKRTGELFF. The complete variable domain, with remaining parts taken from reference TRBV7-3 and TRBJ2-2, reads GAGVSQTPSNKVTEKGKYVELRCDPISGHTALYWYRQSLGQGPEFLIYFQGTGAADDSGLPNDRFFAVRPEGSVSTLKIQRTERGDSAVYLCASSHIRDRKRTGELFFGEGSRLTVL.